This T cell receptor beta chain was identified during a study of control samples from healthy donors and cancer patients. Sequenced by immunoSEQ multiplex PCR; TCRdb stores in-frame clones only, minus some. The sample consists of 60,000 to 95,000 clones, approximately 80% of them appearing once. The receptor comes from a man aged 50-60 years in good health. The specimen was blood.

DNA of the CDR3: TGTGCCTGGAGTCTGGACAGGGCGTGGACAGATACGCAGTATTTT. It yields the protein CAWSLDRAWTDTQYF. V usage is TRBV30 and J usage is TRBJ2-3; TRBD1 matches at 8 bases. Per germline, CDR1 GTSNPN and CDR2 SVGIG (reference sequence). The CDR3 contains 15 residues. The junction had 7 bases not matched to a gene; V was cut back by 2 bases and J by 3 bases.